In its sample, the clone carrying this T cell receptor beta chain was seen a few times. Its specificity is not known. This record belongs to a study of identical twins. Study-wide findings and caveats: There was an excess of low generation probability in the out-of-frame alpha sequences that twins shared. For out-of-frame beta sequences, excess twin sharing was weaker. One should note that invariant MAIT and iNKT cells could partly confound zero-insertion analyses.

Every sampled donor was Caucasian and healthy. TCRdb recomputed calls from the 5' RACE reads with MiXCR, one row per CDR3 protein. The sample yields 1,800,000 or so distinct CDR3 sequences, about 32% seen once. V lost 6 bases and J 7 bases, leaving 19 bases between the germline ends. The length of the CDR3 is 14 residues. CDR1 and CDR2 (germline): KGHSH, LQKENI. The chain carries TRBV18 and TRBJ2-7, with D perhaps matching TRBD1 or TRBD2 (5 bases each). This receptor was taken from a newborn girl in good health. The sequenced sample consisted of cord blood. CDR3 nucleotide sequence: TGTGCCAGCTCTCGGACCGGGACCATGGTAGAGCAGTACTTC. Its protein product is CASSRTGTMVEQYF.